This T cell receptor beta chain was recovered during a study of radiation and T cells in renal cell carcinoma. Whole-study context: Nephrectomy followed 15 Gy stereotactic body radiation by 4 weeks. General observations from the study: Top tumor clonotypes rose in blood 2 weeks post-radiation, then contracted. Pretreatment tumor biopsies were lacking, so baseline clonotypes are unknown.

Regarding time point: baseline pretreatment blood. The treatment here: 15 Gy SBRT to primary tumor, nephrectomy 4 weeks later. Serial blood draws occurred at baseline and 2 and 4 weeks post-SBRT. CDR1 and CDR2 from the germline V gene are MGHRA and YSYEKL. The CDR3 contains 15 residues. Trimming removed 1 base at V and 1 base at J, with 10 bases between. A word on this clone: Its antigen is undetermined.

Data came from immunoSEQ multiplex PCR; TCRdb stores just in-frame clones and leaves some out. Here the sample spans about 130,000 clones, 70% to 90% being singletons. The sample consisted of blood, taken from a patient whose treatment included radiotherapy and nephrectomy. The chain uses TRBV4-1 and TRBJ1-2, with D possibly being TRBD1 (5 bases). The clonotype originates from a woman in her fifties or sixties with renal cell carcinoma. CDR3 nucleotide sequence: TGCGCCAGCAGCCAAGTAGGGAGGGGTAACTATGGCTACACCTTC. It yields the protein CASSQVGRGNYGYTF.